The clone carrying this TCR beta chain turned up a few times. The target antigen is unknown. Ophthalmopathy donors' eye disease showed moderate-to-severe activity, CAS of at least 3, NOSPECS of at least 4 and duration under 3 months. Diagnosis used clinical symptoms, serum thyroxine, TRAb, thyroid ultrasound and orbital computed tomography. This CDR3 has 15 amino acids. V was trimmed by 2 bases and J by 4 bases, leaving 14 bases between them. Looked up from germline, CDR1 is MNHEY and CDR2 is SVGEGT. This sample was taken from a study of Graves' ophthalmopathy and Graves' hyperthyroidism. Study-wide findings and caveats: Blood was where most expanded thyroid clonotypes above 0.001 frequency also turned up.

The sequenced template was RNA, covering the TCR beta CDR3 region. Second-round multiplex PCR came after a first-round RT-PCR that employed HTBI primers. TCRdb called the multiplex PCR reads again in MiXCR, with one record for every CDR3 protein. The table includes about 210,000 distinct CDR3 sequences, approximately 29% detected once. The source of this sequence is a man aged 45-65 years with Graves' ophthalmopathy. Sequencing was done on a sample of peripheral blood. The chain recombines TRBV6-2 or TRBV6-3 with TRBJ1-2; no clear D gene. CDR3: CASSYPPTTGYGYTF. The CDR3, as DNA: TGTGCCAGCAGTTACCCTCCGACTACGGGCTATGGCTACACCTTC.